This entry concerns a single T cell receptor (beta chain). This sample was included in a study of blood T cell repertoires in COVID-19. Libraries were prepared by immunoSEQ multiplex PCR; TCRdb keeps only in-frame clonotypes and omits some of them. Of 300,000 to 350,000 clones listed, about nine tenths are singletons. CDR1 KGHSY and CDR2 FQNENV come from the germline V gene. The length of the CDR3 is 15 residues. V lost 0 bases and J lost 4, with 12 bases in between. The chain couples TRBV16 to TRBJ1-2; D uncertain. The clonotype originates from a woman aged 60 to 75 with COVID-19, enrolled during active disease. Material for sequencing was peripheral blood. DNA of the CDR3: TGTGCCAGCAGCCAATCGGGAGCCGGGAGCTATGGCTACACCTTC. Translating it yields CASSQSGAGSYGYTF.